This T cell receptor (beta chain) was found in a study of Ad26.COV2.S vaccination and SARS-CoV-2 variants. General study points: Quantification of TCR breadth and depth may have yielded underestimates of total T cell responses.

V lost 2 bases and J 10 bases, leaving 20 bases between the germline ends. The CDR3 contains 16 residues. The germline CDR1 and CDR2 sequences are SEHNR and FQNEAQ (reference sequence). This table comes from immunoSEQ multiplex PCR, and its TCRdb copy is limited to in-frame clones, with some not included. In the table there are around 370,000 clones, around 90% of which are singletons. Concerning this clone: Its antigen remains unidentified.

J is TRBJ2-2 and V is TRBV7-9, with D possibly being TRBD1 (7 bases). The clonotype was recovered from a human donor who had recovered from COVID-19. Source: peripheral blood, taken after recovery from COVID-19. CDR3 bases: TGTGCCAGCAGCTTATCGCGGGACAGTCGAGAGGTGGAGCTGTTTTTT. The encoded protein is CASSLSRDSREVELFF.